These 29 T cell receptor beta chains share one sample of origin, sequenced in a study of T cells in Graves' hyperthyroidism and ophthalmopathy. RNA transcripts gave rise to amplified TCR beta CDR3 regions. When the TCR CDR3 underwent first-round RT-PCR, the HTBI primer set was used. MiXCR, run by TCRdb on the multiplex PCR reads, gives a single entry per CDR3 protein. The sample records 530,000 or so distinct CDR3 sequences, just over 45% being singletons. The sample was peripheral blood or thyroid tissue (not recorded which). Receptors originate from a woman between 18 and 29 years old with Graves' hyperthyroidism.

The V call is TRBV6-6, the J call TRBJ1-1, with TRBD1 identical over 9 bases. CDR3 size: 16 residues. The ends lost 0 bases at V and 3 bases at J; junction bases unmatched: 5. CDR1 is MNHNY and CDR2 is SVGAGI in the germline V gene (reference sequence). As DNA, the CDR3 is TGTGCCAGCAGTTACTCGGAGACAGGGGGGGACACTGAAGCTTTCTTT. Its translation: CASSYSETGGDTEAFF.

In its sample, this clonotype was seen many times. V gene TRBV7-2 combines with J gene TRBJ1-2; possible D gene TRBD1, 5 bases. The CDR3 contains 13 residues. Looked up from germline, CDR1 is SGHTA and CDR2 is FQGNSA. V gave up 1 base and J gave up 6 bases, with 9 bases separating them. The CDR3 is CASSLGQNDGYTF. In DNA, the CDR3 is TGTGCCAGCAGCTTAGGACAGAACGATGGCTACACCTTC. The full variable domain, its missing parts supplied by reference TRBV7-2 and TRBJ1-2, is GAGVSQSPSNKVTEKGKDVELRCDPISGHTALYWYRQSLGQGLEFLIYFQGNSAPDKSGLPSDRFSAERTGGSVSTLTIQRTQQEDSAVYLCASSLGQNDGYTFGSGTRLTVV.

This clonotype was picked up many times. This sequence joins TRBV5-4 and TRBJ2-7; D perhaps matches TRBD2 (6 bases). This CDR3 has 14 residues. Germline assignment: CDR1 SGHNT and CDR2 YYREEE (reference sequence). V was trimmed by 5 bases and J by 2 bases, leaving 14 bases between them. In DNA form, the CDR3 reads TGTGCCAGCAGTTTATCCGGGGGACCCTACGAGCAGTACTTC. Translating it yields CASSLSGGPYEQYF.

This clonotype was found many times. The CDR3 region is CASTFLGQDYGYTF. Written as DNA, the CDR3 is TGTGCCAGTACCTTCCTCGGACAGGACTATGGCTACACCTTC. The chain recombines TRBV19 with TRBJ1-2; 7 bases are shared with TRBD1. Germline values: CDR1 LNHDA, CDR2 SQIVND (reference sequence). CDR3 size: 14 residues. V was pared by 7 bases and J by 3 bases, with 8 bases of the junction left unmatched.

This clonotype has a handful of counts. The chain employs TRBV7-9 and TRBJ2-5; 10 nucleotides line up with TRBD2. The CDR3 spans 19 residues. Germline V gene lookup returns CDR1 SEHNR and CDR2 FQNEAQ (reference sequence). V lost 6 bases and J lost 2; bases outside the gene matches: 18. The CDR3 DNA reads TGTGCCAGCAGTCATCCATTTATAATACTAGCGGGGCTACAAGAGACCCAGTACTTC. It translates to CASSHPFIILAGLQETQYF.

There are a few counts of this clonotype. One base away lies a much larger clone, so this may be a sequencing read error. The chain links TRBV7-9 to TRBJ2-7; the match to TRBD2 covers 11 bases. The germline CDR1 and CDR2 sequences are SEHNR and FQNEAQ (reference sequence). This CDR3 contains 14 residues. Trimming took 5 bases from V and 6 from J; bases not matched to a gene: 6. CDR3 region: CASSNSGRVPEQYF. The CDR3 DNA reads as TGTGCCAGCAGCAATAGCGGGAGGGTCCCCGAGCAGTACTTC.

The chain links TRBV2 to TRBJ2-7, with D perhaps matching TRBD1 (6 bases). V was shortened by 6 bases and J by 3 bases, with 15 bases between the two germline ends. The germline CDR1 and CDR2 sequences are SNHLY and FYNNEI. The CDR3 totals 14 residues. The CDR3 is CASSPTGIFYEQYF. The CDR3 DNA follows: TGTGCCAGCAGCCCGACAGGAATATTCTACGAGCAGTACTTC.

CDR3 coding DNA: TGCAGTGCTAGGGACCAGGGAAGTAACGAGCAGTACTTC. This translates into CSARDQGSNEQYF. J is TRBJ2-7 and V is TRBV20-1; tentative D call: TRBD1 (5 bases). Trimming removed 3 bases at V and 5 bases at J, with 14 bases between. Germline V gives CDR1 DFQATT, CDR2 SNEGSKA (reference sequence). This CDR3 region has 13 residues.

This clonotype was detected ten times or more. The rearrangement links TRBV2 to TRBJ1-2; D gene uncertain. V was clipped by 4 bases and J by 7 bases, with 22 bases between them. The germline gives CDR1 SNHLY, CDR2 FYNNEI. CDR3 length: 16 amino acids. The CDR3 DNA reads as TGTGCCAGCAGTGGAGATAGGGCCGGCCAAGCGTCTGGCTACACCTTC. Its protein product is CASSGDRAGQASGYTF.

The gene calls are TRBV12-3 or TRBV12-4 and TRBJ2-7; the match to TRBD1 covers 7 bases. The CDR3 spans 12 residues. With V trimmed by 8 bases and J by 7 bases, 8 bases remained unmatched. The CDR3 reads CASSDRVSEQYF. The CDR3 DNA is TGTGCCAGCTCCGACAGGGTGTCAGAGCAGTACTTC.

This clonotype appeared many times. The gene calls are TRBV6-5 and TRBJ2-7, with TRBD2 matching 11 bases. Germline V gene sequence: CDR1 MNHEY, CDR2 SVGAGI. The CDR3 totals 15 residues. With V trimmed by 5 bases and J by 2 bases, 5 bases remained unmatched. The CDR3 DNA follows: TGTGCCAGCAGTCCGGGACTAGCGGAAACCTACGAGCAGTACTTC. It yields the protein CASSPGLAETYEQYF.

V usage is TRBV29-1 and J usage is TRBJ2-7; D uncertain. The V and J ends lost 8 bases and 3 bases respectively, with 11 bases between them. CDR1 and CDR2 from the germline V gene are SQVTM and ANQGSEA. CDR3 size: 11 residues. The CDR3 DNA reads as TGCAGCAGCTCCCTAAGCTACGAGCAGTACTTC. It encodes CSSSLSYEQYF.

This clonotype has a count of ten or more. The rearrangement uses TRBV24-1 and TRBJ2-1; tentatively, D is TRBD2 (5 bases). Germline CDR1 reads KGHDR; CDR2 reads SFDVKD. Trimming pared 5 bases from V and 7 bases from J, leaving 8 bases between. The CDR3 has 12 residues. CDR3 sequence: CATSVRVNEQFF. DNA of the CDR3: TGTGCCACCAGTGTGAGGGTGAATGAGCAGTTCTTC.

This clonotype was seen at least ten times. The chain combines TRBV5-1 with TRBJ2-7; D possibly corresponds to TRBD2 (5 bases). The V and J ends lost 4 bases and 3 bases respectively, with 17 bases between them. The CDR3 runs to 15 residues. Looked up from germline, CDR1 is SGHRS and CDR2 is YFSETQ. In DNA form, the CDR3 reads TGCGCCAGCAGCCCGACCCCGATAGAGGGCTACGAGCAGTACTTC. This codes for CASSPTPIEGYEQYF.

The table lists this clonotype with many counts. The V gene is TRBV2, the J gene TRBJ1-6; no reliable D call. The germline V gene encodes CDR1 SNHLY and CDR2 FYNNEI. The CDR3 contains 17 residues. The V gene lost 6 bases and the J gene lost 0 bases, with 15 bases spanning the gap. CDR3 amino acids: CASSDPLEFSYNSPLHF. The CDR3 nucleotides read TGTGCCAGCAGCGACCCGCTGGAATTCTCCTATAATTCACCCCTCCACTTT. Combining the CDR3 with reference TRBV2 and TRBJ1-6 gives the whole variable domain EPEVTQTPSHQVTQMGQEVILRCVPISNHLYFYWYRQILGQKVEFLVSFYNNEISEKSEIFDDQFSVERPDGSNFTLKIRSTKLEDSAMYFCASSDPLEFSYNSPLHFGNGTRLTVT.

This clonotype was counted ten times or more. The J gene is TRBJ2-1, the V gene TRBV5-1; 7 nucleotides match TRBD2. Germline CDR1 reads SGHRS; CDR2 reads YFSETQ. V shed 6 bases and J 3 bases; nucleotides not matched to a gene: 9. This CDR3 is built from 15 residues. The CDR3 spells CASKVAGAGYNEQFF. The DNA of the CDR3 is TGCGCCAGCAAGGTCGCGGGAGCCGGCTACAATGAGCAGTTCTTC.

This clonotype showed up many times. The genes are TRBV4-2 and TRBJ2-7; 8 bases are shared with TRBD1. The CDR3 spans 14 residues. CDR1 is LGHNA, CDR2 YNFKEQ, per germline. The V segment lost 2 bases and the J segment 5 bases; nucleotides outside the gene matches: 5. The CDR3 sequence is CASSQPDREDEQYF. The CDR3 nucleotides are TGTGCCAGCAGCCAACCGGACAGGGAGGACGAGCAGTACTTC.

The chain links TRBV20-1 to TRBJ1-2, with 7 nucleotides matching TRBD1. J lost 6 bases, V lost 8 bases, and 6 bases had no gene match. CDR3 size: 11 residues. Germline CDR1 and CDR2: DFQATT and SNEGSKA (reference sequence). CDR3 in amino acids: CSPRTGHGYTF. CDR3 nucleotides: TGCAGTCCTCGGACAGGCCATGGCTACACCTTC.

The chain couples TRBV29-1 to TRBJ2-1; the match to TRBD2 covers 7 bases. CDR1 and CDR2 from the germline V gene are SQVTM and ANQGSEA. There are 12 residues in the CDR3. The V gene end was trimmed by 4 bases and the J gene end by 4 bases; junction bases not matched to a gene: 1. In DNA form, the CDR3 reads TGCAGCGTTGGGGGGGGGTACAATGAGCAGTTCTTC. Translating gives CSVGGGYNEQFF.

This clonotype was picked up many times. V gene TRBV7-3 combines with J gene TRBJ2-2, with TRBD1 identical over 9 bases. The CDR3 runs to 16 residues. V gave up 5 bases and J gave up 5 bases; unmatched junction bases: 9. Germline V gene data show CDR1 as SGHTA and CDR2 as FQGTGA. CDR3 residues: CASSLTTGGLTGELFF. The CDR3 DNA is TGTGCCAGCAGCCTCACGACAGGGGGGTTAACCGGGGAGCTGTTTTTT.

The chain has TRBV6-6 and TRBJ1-2; D possibly corresponds to TRBD1 (5 bases). The CDR3 loop spans 13 amino acids. V lost 5 bases to trimming and J lost 13 bases, with 20 bases between them. CDR1 and CDR2 from the germline V gene are MNHNY and SVGAGI (reference sequence). The DNA for the CDR3 is TGTGCCAGCAGTGTCGGGGCAGTAACTATTCGCACCTTC. Its translation: CASSVGAVTIRTF.

The V and J genes are TRBV18 and TRBJ2-6, with 7 positions matching TRBD2. This CDR3 has 20 amino acids. V lost 1 base to trimming and J lost 0 bases; unmatched junction nucleotides: 12. Germline CDR1 KGHSH, CDR2 LQKENI. The CDR3 DNA is TGTGCCAGCTCACCACTCCTACGACTAGCCTGGGGCTCTGGGGCCAACGTCCTGACTTTC. Protein product: CASSPLLRLAWGSGANVLTF.

This clonotype was counted at least ten times. The chain recombines TRBV5-1 with TRBJ2-2, with TRBD2 identical over 12 bases. The CDR3 covers 15 residues. Germline V gives CDR1 SGHRS, CDR2 YFSETQ. V lost 6 bases to trimming and J lost 1 base; unmatched junction nucleotides: 1. CDR3 sequence: CASTTSGRNTGELFF. Here the CDR3 DNA reads TGCGCCAGCACGACTAGCGGGAGGAACACCGGGGAGCTGTTTTTT.

J is TRBJ2-5 and V is TRBV15; D uncertain. V lost 4 bases, J lost 7 bases, and 10 bases lay in between. The CDR3 is 12 amino acids. The germline gives CDR1 LNHNV, CDR2 YYDKDF (reference sequence). The CDR3 reads CATSTLPGTQYF. CDR3 coding DNA: TGTGCCACCAGCACCCTCCCGGGGACCCAGTACTTC.

This clonotype was counted once. The chain uses TRBV20-1 and TRBJ2-5; tentative D call: TRBD1 (6 bases). This CDR3 contains 15 residues. Trimming left V 0 bases short and J 3 bases short, with 14 bases between. Germline CDR1 DFQATT, CDR2 SNEGSKA (reference sequence). The CDR3 sequence is CSAREGRGIEETQYF. The CDR3 DNA sequence: TGCAGTGCTAGAGAGGGCAGGGGCATAGAAGAGACCCAGTACTTC.

In DNA, the CDR3 is TGTGCCAGCAGTTACGAGGGGAGCGGGTACGAGCAGTACTTC. Translation gives CASSYEGSGYEQYF. The V call is TRBV6-5, the J call TRBJ2-7; possible D gene TRBD2, 6 bases. V was trimmed by 2 bases and J by 4 bases, leaving 12 bases between them. CDR1 and CDR2 (germline): MNHEY, SVGAGI. The CDR3 extends over 14 amino acids.

Note on this clonotype: A much more abundant neighbour one base away suggests this may be a read error. The rearrangement joins TRBV11-2 to TRBJ1-2, with a tentative D call TRBD1 (6 bases). The CDR3 totals 15 residues. The germline CDR1 and CDR2 sequences are SGHAT and FQNNGV. CDR3 amino acids: CASRNGGGAGYSYTF. The CDR3, as DNA: TGTGCCAGCAGGAATGGGGGGGGCGCCGGCTATAGCTACACCTTC. Full variable domain (outside the CDR3, taken from reference TRBV11-2 and TRBJ1-2): EAGVAQSPRYKIIEKRQSVAFWCNPISGHATLYWYQQILGQGPKLLIQFQNNGVVDDSQLPKDRFSAERLKGVDSTLKIQPAKLEDSAVYLCASRNGGGAGYSYTFGSGTRLTVV.

This chain uses TRBV6-5 with TRBJ1-5; D is ambiguous. CDR1 MNHEY and CDR2 SVGAGI come from the germline V gene. Trimming took off 2 bases at V and 3 bases at J, with 11 bases between the two ends. This CDR3 contains 15 residues. CDR3 sequence (DNA): TGTGCCAGCAGTTACGGGCAGGTGGACAATCAGCCCCAGCATTTT. This translates into CASSYGQVDNQPQHF.

In this sample, this clonotype turned up many times. V is TRBV29-1 and J is TRBJ1-1; no definite D call. Germline CDR1 reads SQVTM; CDR2 reads ANQGSEA. Trimming cost V 3 bases and J 7 bases, with 9 bases left between them. The CDR3 has 11 amino acids. In nucleotides, the CDR3 is TGCAGCGTTGATCAACAGAATGAAGCTTTCTTT. Residues: CSVDQQNEAFF.